The 8 T cell receptor beta chains listed next were all sequenced from one sample in a study of blood T cell repertoires in COVID-19. Profiled with immunoSEQ multiplex PCR; TCRdb holds only in-frame clones, not every one. The sample lists about 220,000 clones; less than 90% were seen once. Material: peripheral blood. The receptors shown here come from a woman between 55 and 75 years old who had recovered from COVID-19.

This clone showed up many times. The chain links TRBV5-6 to TRBJ2-7, with TRBD2 matching over 10 bases. The length of the CDR3 is 15 residues. Germline V gene sequence: CDR1 SGHDT, CDR2 YYEEEE. After removal of 4 bases from V and 0 bases from J, the junction contained 4 bases not matched to a gene. The CDR3 coding sequence is TGTGCCAGCAGCGGAACTAGCGGGGTCTCCTACGAGCAGTACTTC. Translating gives CASSGTSGVSYEQYF.

The chain has TRBV15 and TRBJ1-3; D ambiguous. This CDR3 contains 14 residues. Germline V lookup: CDR1 LNHNV, CDR2 YYDKDF (reference sequence). Trimming took 5 bases from V and 4 from J, leaving 12 bases between them. CDR3 loop: CATSPGRAGNTIYF. The CDR3 DNA reads TGTGCCACCAGCCCGGGGAGGGCAGGAAACACCATATATTTT.

This chain links TRBV3-1 (or the pseudogene TRBV3-2) with TRBJ2-1; D might be TRBD1 (5 bases). V gave up 1 base and J gave up 2 bases, with 6 bases separating them. Germline CDR1 reads LGHDT; CDR2 reads YNNKEL (reference sequence). CDR3 length: 14 amino acids. The CDR3 sequence is CASSQATAYNEQFF. The CDR3 DNA reads as TGTGCCAGCAGCCAAGCGACAGCCTACAATGAGCAGTTCTTC.

The chain joins TRBV5-4 to TRBJ2-1; 13 bases map to TRBD2. The CDR3 has 19 residues. The J segment lost 2 bases and the V segment lost 6 bases, leaving 14 bases of the junction unmatched. Germline-derived CDR1 and CDR2 are SGHNT and YYREEE (reference sequence). CDR3 bases: TGTGCCAGCACCCACGGAGGGACTAGCGGGGTGCCGACCTACAATGAGCAGTTCTTC. It encodes CASTHGGTSGVPTYNEQFF. Full variable domain (rest looked up from reference TRBV5-4 and TRBJ2-1): ETGVTQSPTHLIKTRGQQVTLRCSSQSGHNTVSWYQQALGQGPQFIFQYYREEENGRGNFPPRFSGLQFPNYSSELNVNALELDDSALYLCASTHGGTSGVPTYNEQFFGPGTRLTVL.

The chain joins TRBV30 to TRBJ1-1; D gene uncertain. The CDR3 has 12 amino acids. Germline V gives CDR1 GTSNPN, CDR2 SVGIG (reference sequence). The germline V and J ends were trimmed by 2 bases and 5 bases, with 9 bases remaining between them. CDR3 residues: CAWSHGGTEAFF. For the CDR3, the DNA is TGTGCCTGGAGTCACGGAGGAACTGAAGCTTTCTTT.

J is TRBJ2-1 and V is TRBV11-3, with 7 bases matching TRBD2. The CDR3 length is 12 residues. V lost 5 bases to trimming and J lost 10 bases; unmatched junction nucleotides: 5. Per the germline V gene, CDR1 is SGHNT and CDR2 is YENEEA. CDR3 protein: CASSRIAGEQFF. The CDR3, as DNA: TGTGCCAGCAGCCGCATAGCGGGCGAGCAGTTCTTC. Looking up the rest from reference TRBV11-3 and TRBJ2-1 gives the full variable domain: EAGVVQSPRYKIIEKKQPVAFWCNPISGHNTLYWYLQNLGQGPELLIRYENEEAVDDSQLPKDRFSAERLKGVDSTLKIQPAELGDSAVYLCASSRIAGEQFFGPGTRLTVL.

The chain recombines TRBV29-1 with TRBJ2-1; no reliable D call. The ends were cut back, 3 bases at V and 7 bases at J, with 16 bases in the middle. The germline V gene encodes CDR1 SQVTM and CDR2 ANQGSEA. The CDR3 extends over 14 amino acids. CDR3 sequence (DNA): TGCAGCGTTGATCTCCAGAAGGAGTTGAATGAGCAGTTCTTC. It is translated as CSVDLQKELNEQFF.

This clone showed up just once. CDR3 region: CASSPTEGVYGYTF. The CDR3, as DNA: TGTGCCAGCTCACCGACAGAAGGAGTCTATGGCTACACCTTC. The chain recombines TRBV18 with TRBJ1-2, with a possible D match to TRBD1 (5 bases). Germline CDR1 reads KGHSH; CDR2 reads LQKENI. V lost 3 bases, J lost 4 bases, and 12 bases lay in between. This CDR3 has 14 residues. Full variable domain (missing parts from reference TRBV18 and TRBJ1-2): NAGVMQNPRHLVRRRGQEARLRCSPMKGHSHVYWYRQLPEEGLKFMVYLQKENIIDESGMPKERFSAEFPKEGPSILRIQQVVRGDSAAYFCASSPTEGVYGYTFGSGTRLTVV.